A single sample gave rise to the 20 T cell receptor beta chains below, sequenced in a study of cytotoxic CD8 clonotypes in ibrutinib-treated CLL. Repertoires were generated with immunoSEQ multiplex PCR, while TCRdb's copy carries only in-frame clones and drops some. The data show fewer than 45,000 clones, roughly three quarters seen once. This material consisted of PBMCs, taken at disease progression, from a patient treated with ibrutinib. These receptor sequences come from a human donor with chronic lymphocytic leukemia.

This chain uses TRBV19 with TRBJ2-1, with TRBD1 matching over 8 bases. CDR1 is LNHDA and CDR2 is SQIVND in the germline V gene (reference sequence). J was trimmed by 6 bases and V by 5 bases; bases with no gene match: 12. This CDR3 has 16 residues. The DNA of the CDR3 is TGTGCCAGTAGTTACAACGCCGGGACAGGCGTCAATGAGCAGTTCTTC. It encodes CASSYNAGTGVNEQFF.

This clone was counted only a few times. The genes are TRBV10-2 and TRBJ1-4, with 10 bases lining up with TRBD1. This CDR3 is 15 amino acids long. Germline assignment: CDR1 WSHSY and CDR2 SAAADI. The trim removed 4 bases at V and 6 bases at J, leaving 5 bases unmatched. DNA of the CDR3: TGCGCCAGCAGTGGCCGGGACAGGGGAGATGAAAAACTGTTTTTT. This sequence encodes CASSGRDRGDEKLFF.

The V and J genes are TRBV11-2 and TRBJ2-3; either TRBD1 or TRBD2 may supply D (5 bases each). Germline lookup yields CDR1 SGHAT and CDR2 FQNNGV. CDR3 length: 14 amino acids. Trimming left V 2 bases short and J 2 bases short, with 8 bases between. CDR3 sequence reads: CASSLLGTTDTQYF. The CDR3 DNA sequence: TGTGCCAGCAGCTTATTGGGGACCACAGATACGCAGTATTTT.

Within the sample, this clone is medium-sized. Here the CDR3 reads CASSPWGEGRQPQHF. The DNA of the CDR3 is TGTGCCAGCAGTCCGTGGGGGGAAGGGCGGCAGCCCCAGCATTTT. The genes are TRBV2 and TRBJ1-5, with D maybe TRBD1 (5 bases). Germline V gene data show CDR1 as SNHLY and CDR2 as FYNNEI. This CDR3 region has 15 residues. V shed 5 bases and J shed 7 bases, with 18 bases lying between them.

This sequence joins TRBV7-6 and TRBJ2-7; D gene ambiguous. Trimming pared 1 base from V and 2 bases from J, leaving 18 bases between. The germline V gene has CDR1 SGHVS and CDR2 FNYEAQ. This CDR3 has 17 amino acids. In nucleotides, the CDR3 is TGTGCCAGCAGCTTAGAGGGCGGACGGCTGCGTCCCTACGAGCAGTACTTC. Its protein product is CASSLEGGRLRPYEQYF.

The chain has TRBV11-2 and TRBJ2-3, with unresolved D. V dropped 1 base and J dropped 2 bases, with 1 base sitting between them. The CDR3 contains 12 residues. Germline assignment: CDR1 SGHAT and CDR2 FQNNGV. This chain's CDR3 is CASSLVTDTQYF. CDR3 sequence (DNA): TGTGCCAGCAGCTTAGTCACAGATACGCAGTATTTT. Full variable domain (remainder filled in from reference TRBV11-2 and TRBJ2-3): EAGVAQSPRYKIIEKRQSVAFWCNPISGHATLYWYQQILGQGPKLLIQFQNNGVVDDSQLPKDRFSAERLKGVDSTLKIQPAKLEDSAVYLCASSLVTDTQYFGPGTRLTVL.

The J gene is TRBJ2-1, the V gene TRBV9; D may be TRBD1 (6 bases). CDR1 and CDR2 (germline): SGDLS, YYNGEE. The CDR3 sequence is 15 residues long. V lost 6 bases and J 6 bases, leaving 19 bases between the germline ends. Here the CDR3 DNA reads TGTGCCAGCACCCCCATGGGGCAGGGGTCCAATGAGCAGTTCTTC. This sequence encodes CASTPMGQGSNEQFF.

V usage is TRBV5-6 and J usage is TRBJ1-1; tentative D call: TRBD1 (5 bases). The CDR3 has 13 amino acids. In germline, CDR1 is SGHDT, CDR2 YYEEEE. The ends were cut back, 3 bases at V and 6 bases at J, with 12 bases in the middle. The CDR3 DNA sequence: TGTGCCAGCAGCTGGGGGAGGGTGGCTGAAGCTTTCTTT. Translating it yields CASSWGRVAEAFF.

The V gene is TRBV7-8, the J gene TRBJ2-1; TRBD2 matches at 9 bases. J lost 6 bases, V lost 1 base, and 4 bases had no gene match. The CDR3 is 15 residues long. The germline V gene encodes CDR1 SGHVS and CDR2 FQNEAQ. In nucleotides, the CDR3 is TGTGCCAGCAGCTTAGGGCGGGAGGGCCGCAATGAGCAGTTCTTC. Protein: CASSLGREGRNEQFF.

This chain connects TRBV7-8 to TRBJ2-5; possibly TRBD1 for D (5 bases). The CDR3 covers 15 residues. The germline V gene has CDR1 SGHVS and CDR2 FQNEAQ. V was shortened by 3 bases and J by 5 bases, with 16 bases between the two germline ends. CDR3: CASSFPSQAWETQYF. In DNA, the CDR3 is TGTGCCAGCAGCTTCCCGTCACAGGCTTGGGAGACCCAGTACTTC.

The chain uses TRBV5-1 and TRBJ2-2; TRBD1 agrees at 8 bases. This CDR3 is built from 15 residues. V lost 3 bases and J lost 2; bases outside the gene matches: 3. Germline values: CDR1 SGHRS, CDR2 YFSETQ. The CDR3 here is CASSSTGGNTGELFF. The CDR3 nucleotides are TGCGCCAGCAGCTCCACAGGGGGAAACACCGGGGAGCTGTTTTTT.

The chain uses TRBV27 and TRBJ1-4; possibly TRBD1 for D (5 bases). Germline loops: CDR1 MNHEY, CDR2 SMNVEV (reference sequence). The CDR3 is 13 residues long. V was trimmed by 3 bases and J by 7 bases, leaving 9 bases between them. The CDR3 is CASSLARGEKLFF. The CDR3, as DNA: TGTGCCAGCAGTTTGGCAAGGGGTGAAAAACTGTTTTTT. The whole variable domain, remainder taken from reference TRBV27 and TRBJ1-4, is EAQVTQNPRYLITVTGKKLTVTCSQNMNHEYMSWYRQDPGLGLRQIYYSMNVEVTDKGDVPEGYKVSRKEKRNFPLILESPSPNQTSLYFCASSLARGEKLFFGSGTQLSVL.

This clone was counted between two and nine times. The rearrangement joins TRBV6-4 to TRBJ2-3, with 16 bases aligning to TRBD2. The length of the CDR3 is 16 residues. Germline CDR1 and CDR2: MRHNA and SNTAGT. V lost 2 bases and J lost 4; bases outside the gene matches: 0. For the CDR3, the DNA is TGTGCCAGCAGTGACGGGACTAGCGGGGGGGCAGATACGCAGTATTTT. This gives the protein CASSDGTSGGADTQYF.

The count of this clone is one. The chain's CDR3 is CASSTDGLATDTQYF. The CDR3 DNA follows: TGTGCCAGCAGCACAGACGGACTAGCAACAGATACGCAGTATTTT. The gene calls are TRBV13 and TRBJ2-3; TRBD2 matches 8 bases. The V segment lost 5 bases and the J segment 3 bases; nucleotides outside the gene matches: 7. CDR1 PRHDT and CDR2 FYEKMQ come from the germline V gene (reference sequence). This CDR3 comprises 15 residues.

This chain joins TRBV6-5 and TRBJ2-1; the D is unclear. Trimming removed 4 bases from V and 4 bases from J, with 11 bases in between. CDR1 MNHEY and CDR2 SVGAGI come from the germline V gene. The CDR3 runs to 14 residues. The CDR3 here is CASSWNGIYNEQFF. The CDR3 bases are TGTGCCAGCAGTTGGAATGGGATATACAATGAGCAGTTCTTC.

V usage is TRBV6-1 and J usage is TRBJ2-7; D is perhaps TRBD1 (6 bases). The CDR3 has 14 amino acids. Germline V CDR1 and CDR2: MNHNS, SASEGT. The V gene lost 4 bases and the J gene lost 0 bases, with 10 bases spanning the gap. The CDR3 DNA reads as TGTGCCAGCAGTGTGCTAGGGGGCTCCTACGAGCAGTACTTC. Translated: CASSVLGGSYEQYF.

The rearrangement joins TRBV6-5 to TRBJ2-1; D uncertain. The germline V and J ends were trimmed by 2 bases and 8 bases, with 13 bases remaining between them. Germline V lookup: CDR1 MNHEY, CDR2 SVGAGI. This CDR3 has 14 residues. The CDR3 region has the DNA TGTGCCAGCAGTTACGGAGCCACGTTTGATGAGCAGTTCTTC. It codes for CASSYGATFDEQFF.

This clone has only one observation. The chain couples TRBV27 to TRBJ2-1; D unclear. This CDR3 has 13 amino acids. The germline V and J ends were trimmed by 1 base and 8 bases, with 9 bases remaining between them. CDR1 MNHEY and CDR2 SMNVEV come from the germline V gene (reference sequence). CDR3 sequence (DNA): TGTGCCAGCAGTTTATACGGAAGTTATGAGCAGTTCTTC. Protein: CASSLYGSYEQFF.

The CDR3 reads CASSPIAGVSTGELFF. The DNA for the CDR3 is TGTGCCAGCAGTCCGATAGCGGGAGTCAGCACCGGGGAGCTGTTTTTT. This chain joins TRBV6-6 and TRBJ2-2; TRBD2 matches 9 bases. The germline gives CDR1 MNHNY, CDR2 SVGAGI (reference sequence). This CDR3 is 16 amino acids long. After removal of 5 bases from V and 4 bases from J, the junction contained 8 bases not matched to a gene.

The chain couples TRBV27 to TRBJ2-3, with D maybe TRBD2 (6 bases). The V and J ends lost 8 bases and 4 bases respectively, with 16 bases between them. This CDR3 contains 14 residues. Per germline, CDR1 MNHEY and CDR2 SMNVEV (reference sequence). The CDR3 protein is CASSPGEVPDTQYF. The DNA of the CDR3 is TGTGCCAGCTCCCCTGGGGAGGTGCCAGATACGCAGTATTTT.